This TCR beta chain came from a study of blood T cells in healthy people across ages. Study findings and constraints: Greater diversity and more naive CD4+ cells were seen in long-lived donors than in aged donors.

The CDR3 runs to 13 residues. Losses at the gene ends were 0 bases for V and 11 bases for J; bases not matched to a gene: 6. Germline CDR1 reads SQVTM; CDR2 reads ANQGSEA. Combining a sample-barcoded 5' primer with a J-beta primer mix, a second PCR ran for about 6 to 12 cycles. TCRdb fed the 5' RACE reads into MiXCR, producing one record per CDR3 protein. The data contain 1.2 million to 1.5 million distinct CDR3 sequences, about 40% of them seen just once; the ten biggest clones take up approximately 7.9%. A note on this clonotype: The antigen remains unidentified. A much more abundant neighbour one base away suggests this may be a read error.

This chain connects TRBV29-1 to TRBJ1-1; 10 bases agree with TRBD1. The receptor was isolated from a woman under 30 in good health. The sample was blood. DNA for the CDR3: TGCAGCGTTGAAGACCGGGACAGGGGTAGCGCTTTCTTT. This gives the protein CSVEDRDRGSAFF.